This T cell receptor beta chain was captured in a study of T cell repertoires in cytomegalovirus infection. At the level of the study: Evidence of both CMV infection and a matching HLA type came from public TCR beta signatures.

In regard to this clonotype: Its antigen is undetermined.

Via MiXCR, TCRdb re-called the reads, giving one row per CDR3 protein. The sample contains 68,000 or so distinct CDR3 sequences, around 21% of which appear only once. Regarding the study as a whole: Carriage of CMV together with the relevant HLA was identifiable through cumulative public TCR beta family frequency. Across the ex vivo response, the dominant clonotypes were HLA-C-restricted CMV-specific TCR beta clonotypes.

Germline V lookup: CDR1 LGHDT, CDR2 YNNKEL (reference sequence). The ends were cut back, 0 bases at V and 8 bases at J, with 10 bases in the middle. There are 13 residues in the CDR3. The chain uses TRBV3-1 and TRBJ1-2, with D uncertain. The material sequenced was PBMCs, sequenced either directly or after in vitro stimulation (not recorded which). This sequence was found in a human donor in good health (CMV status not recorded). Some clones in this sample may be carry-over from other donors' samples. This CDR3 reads CASSQDRESGYTF. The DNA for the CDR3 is TGTGCCAGCAGCCAAGACCGGGAGTCCGGCTACACCTTC.